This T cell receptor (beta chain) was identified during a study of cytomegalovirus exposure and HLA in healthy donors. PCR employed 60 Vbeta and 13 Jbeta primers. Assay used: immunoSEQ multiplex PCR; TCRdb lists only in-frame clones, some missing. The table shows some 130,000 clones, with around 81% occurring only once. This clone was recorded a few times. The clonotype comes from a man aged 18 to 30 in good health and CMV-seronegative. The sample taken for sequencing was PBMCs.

The CDR3 DNA reads as TGTGCCAGCAGGAAGGATAGCGGGGCCTATGAGCAGTTCTTC. Translated: CASRKDSGAYEQFF. The chain joins TRBV2 to TRBJ2-1; 8 bases align to TRBD2. Germline V gives CDR1 SNHLY, CDR2 FYNNEI. V shed 6 bases, J shed 8 bases, and the junction held 9 bases outside the gene matches. The CDR3 has 14 amino acids. Full variable domain (missing parts from reference TRBV2 and TRBJ2-1): EPEVTQTPSHQVTQMGQEVILRCVPISNHLYFYWYRQILGQKVEFLVSFYNNEISEKSEIFDDQFSVERPDGSNFTLKIRSTKLEDSAMYFCASRKDSGAYEQFFGPGTRLTVL.